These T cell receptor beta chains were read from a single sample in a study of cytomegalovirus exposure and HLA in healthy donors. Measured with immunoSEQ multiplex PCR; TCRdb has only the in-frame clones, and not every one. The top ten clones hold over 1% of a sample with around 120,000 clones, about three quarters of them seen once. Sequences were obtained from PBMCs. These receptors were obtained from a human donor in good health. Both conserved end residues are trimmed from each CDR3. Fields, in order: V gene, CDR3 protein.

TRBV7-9,ASSSASRVSGGLF
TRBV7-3,ASSPTGTGYEQY
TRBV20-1,SASSGNEQF
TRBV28,ASRTGTTGSPLH
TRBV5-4,ASSPIGDRYEQY
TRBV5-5,ASSFLAGGSNEQF
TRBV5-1,ASSPDRVTEAF
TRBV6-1,ASSGQRNRNEKLF
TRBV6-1,ASRDTGTLLYEQY
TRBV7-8,ASSLGWGGGDTEAF
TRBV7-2,ASSRPTGNAVNQPQH
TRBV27,ASSTGTGVYEQY
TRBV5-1,ASSLSARGTGELF
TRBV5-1,ASSWVRGDQETQY
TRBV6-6,ASSPNRAEQY
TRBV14,ASSPSRTYNSPLH
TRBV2,ASSDRGTGDGGYT
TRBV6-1,ASSSGTEAYEQY
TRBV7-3,ATGYTVPGGISPLH
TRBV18,ASSPTEVYGYT
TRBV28,ASSFRAGLGNQPQH
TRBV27,ASSPGDTQY
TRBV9,ASSDRSGGGGEKLF
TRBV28,ASSPQAGVDEQY
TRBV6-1,ASSEVGESRPQH
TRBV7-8,ASSSRTSGGAQETQY
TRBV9,ASSDPERGTSYEQY
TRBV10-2,ASSEGTISTDTQY
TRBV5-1,ASSYTGMNTEAF
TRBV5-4,ASSRGGETQY
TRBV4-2,ASSQDRDSSNQPQH
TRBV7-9,ASRRDYYEQY
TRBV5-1,ASSLASNLDTEGQY
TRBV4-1,ASSQRTGAENSPLH
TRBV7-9,ASSLEVLNVLT
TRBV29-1,SVGWGGEKLF
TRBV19,ASSMAKDSQNIQY
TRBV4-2,ASSQRHRAPYEQY
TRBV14,ASSQGWDRPQH
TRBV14,ASSQGLGGIGYT
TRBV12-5,ATLSSGNTIY
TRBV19,PSPGTENSPLH
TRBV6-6,ASSYGTNLGYEQY
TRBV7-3,ASSPGQNNEQF
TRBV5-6,ASSFWRLSEAF
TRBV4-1,ASSRGGETQY
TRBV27,ASKDQGDYGYT
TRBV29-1,SVGTGTSTSYEQY